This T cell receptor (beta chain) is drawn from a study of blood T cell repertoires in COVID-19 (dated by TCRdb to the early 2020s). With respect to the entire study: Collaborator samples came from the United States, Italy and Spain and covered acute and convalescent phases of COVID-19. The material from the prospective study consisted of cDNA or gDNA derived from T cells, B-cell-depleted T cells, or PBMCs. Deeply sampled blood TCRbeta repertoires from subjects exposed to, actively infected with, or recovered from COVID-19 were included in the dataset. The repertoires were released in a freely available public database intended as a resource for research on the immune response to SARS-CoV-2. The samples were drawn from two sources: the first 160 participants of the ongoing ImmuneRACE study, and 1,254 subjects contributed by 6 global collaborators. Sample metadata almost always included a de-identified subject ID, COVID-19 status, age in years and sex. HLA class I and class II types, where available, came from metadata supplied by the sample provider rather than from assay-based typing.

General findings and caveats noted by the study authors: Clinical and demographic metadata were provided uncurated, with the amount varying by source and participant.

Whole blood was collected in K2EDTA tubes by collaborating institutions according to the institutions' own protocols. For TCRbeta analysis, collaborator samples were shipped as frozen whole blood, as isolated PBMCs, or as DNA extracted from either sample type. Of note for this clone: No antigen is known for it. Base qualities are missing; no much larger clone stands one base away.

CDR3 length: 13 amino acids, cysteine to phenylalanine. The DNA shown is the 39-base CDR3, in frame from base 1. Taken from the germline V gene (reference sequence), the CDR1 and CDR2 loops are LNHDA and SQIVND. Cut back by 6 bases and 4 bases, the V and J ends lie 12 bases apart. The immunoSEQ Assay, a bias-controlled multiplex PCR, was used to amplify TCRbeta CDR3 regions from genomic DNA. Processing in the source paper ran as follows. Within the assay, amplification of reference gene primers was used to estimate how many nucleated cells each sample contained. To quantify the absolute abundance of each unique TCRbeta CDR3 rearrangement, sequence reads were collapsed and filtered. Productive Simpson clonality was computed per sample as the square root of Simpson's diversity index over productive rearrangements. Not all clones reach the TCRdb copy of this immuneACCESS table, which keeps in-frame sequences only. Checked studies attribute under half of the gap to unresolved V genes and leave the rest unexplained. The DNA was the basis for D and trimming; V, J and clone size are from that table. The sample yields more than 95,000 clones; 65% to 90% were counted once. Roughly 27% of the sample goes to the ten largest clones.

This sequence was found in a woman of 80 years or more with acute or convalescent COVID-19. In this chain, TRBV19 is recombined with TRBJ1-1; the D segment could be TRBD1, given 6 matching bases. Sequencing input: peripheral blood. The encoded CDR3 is CASSTRGRTEAFF. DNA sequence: TGTGCCAGTAGCACCAGGGGACGCACTGAAGCTTTCTTT.